This TCR beta chain was found in a study of blood T cell repertoires in COVID-19. Within the sample, this clone is medium-sized (0.01 to 0.1%). The CDR3 is made up of 15 amino acids. Trimming at V came to 2 bases and at J to 2 bases, leaving 3 bases not matched to a gene. In germline, CDR1 is MDHEN, CDR2 SYDVKM. Sequenced by immunoSEQ multiplex PCR; TCRdb stores in-frame clones only, minus some. The table lists some 60,000 clones, approximately 80% of them singletons. The sequenced material came from peripheral blood. The receptor comes from a woman aged 80 or over with active or convalescent COVID-19. The rearrangement joins TRBV28 to TRBJ2-1; 7 nucleotides align to TRBD2. CDR3 bases: TGTGCCAGCAGTTTACGGGGGGTTACCTACAATGAGCAGTTCTTC. Translated: CASSLRGVTYNEQFF.